This T cell receptor (beta chain) was sequenced during a study of T-cell memory formation after mild COVID-19 (TCRdb year 2021). In terms of the full investigation: Most TCR sequence clusters were specific to one of the two donors. T-cell clones expanding and contracting after mild COVID-19 in two donors were tracked by longitudinal TCRalpha and TCRbeta repertoire sequencing. The cohort comprised two young, previously healthy adult volunteers, one female and one male.

The listed sequencing device is Illumina NovaSeq 6000. Using 5'RACE with constant-segment primers, TCRalpha and TCRbeta cDNA libraries were constructed, with sample barcodes and unique molecular identifiers added in the process. RNA was extracted from every sample with Trizol reagent. The libraries were amplified in two PCR steps, and the second step added a second sample barcode and Illumina TruSeq adapters. The libraries were sequenced on an Illumina NovaSeq using 2 x 150 bp paired-end reads. In the authors' own workflow: The reads were demultiplexed and collapsed into UMI-guided consensus sequences using migec v1.2.7. Using mixcr v2.1.11, UMI consensuses were aligned to TRA and TRB V and J templates and then assembled into clonotypes. A clonotype was counted as expanded or contracted only if both edgeR and NoisET called the change significant, with noise models trained on biological replicates. For edgeR calls, a false discovery rate-adjusted p below 0.01 and a log2 fold-change threshold of 1 were applied. As an exploratory analysis of dynamics, max-normalized trajectories of the 1000 most abundant clonotypes were examined with PCA combined with hierarchical clustering. Separately sequenced CD4+ and CD8+ repertoires were used to assign a CD4 or CD8 phenotype to each responding clone. TCRdb's own reprocessing of the public reads used fastp at Q25 and MiXCR and kept productive beta chains. A single entry per CDR3 protein holds the most common genes and DNA from its merged rows. The V and J calls come from TCRdb's annotation, not from the publication. The sample contains hundreds of thousands of distinct CDR3 sequences, 18% of them found a single time. 12% of the sample is taken by the ten largest.

What the authors observed across the whole study: The study covered only a couple of mild cases, and larger cohorts including severe cases with pre-infection samples were considered necessary. From day 15 to 85, contracting clones showed balanced CD4/CD8 phenotypes, whereas a second wave of clones that expanded from day 15 to 37 leaned towards CD4+. Contracting CD4+ clones appeared mostly in the CM and EM memory subsets, whereas CD8+ clones were enriched in EMRA. SARS-CoV-2 specificity of the second-wave clones peaking on day 37 was not confirmed. Some responding clones were found in pre-infection memory, which suggests that pre-existing cross-reactive memory T cells took part in the SARS-CoV-2 response.

CDR1 MNHEY and CDR2 SVGEGT are derived from the germline V gene. V is shortened by 2 bases, J by 5 bases, and the region joining them spans 10 bases. The CDR3 goes from the cysteine to the phenylalanine over 13 residues. Only CDR3 DNA is held: 39 bases, read in frame from base 1. PBMCs were isolated by Ficoll-Paque density gradient centrifugation. This clonotype turned up a few times. It lacks a known antigen. Base qualities are not at hand, and no much larger clone is one base apart. Specimen: PBMCs or a T cell subset sorted from them (not recorded which). The chain is encoded by TRBV6-2 or TRBV6-3 joined to TRBJ2-7, with the identity of the D gene unclear. This clonotype was obtained from an adult woman who had mild COVID-19 (a few samples of this study predate the infection). The sample titles of this study are shuffled in the database, so cell type and time point are left out; the donor was told from shared clones. The bases are TGTGCCAGCAGTTACCGCCCCGGAGACGAGCAGTACTTC. It specifies CASSYRPGDEQYF.